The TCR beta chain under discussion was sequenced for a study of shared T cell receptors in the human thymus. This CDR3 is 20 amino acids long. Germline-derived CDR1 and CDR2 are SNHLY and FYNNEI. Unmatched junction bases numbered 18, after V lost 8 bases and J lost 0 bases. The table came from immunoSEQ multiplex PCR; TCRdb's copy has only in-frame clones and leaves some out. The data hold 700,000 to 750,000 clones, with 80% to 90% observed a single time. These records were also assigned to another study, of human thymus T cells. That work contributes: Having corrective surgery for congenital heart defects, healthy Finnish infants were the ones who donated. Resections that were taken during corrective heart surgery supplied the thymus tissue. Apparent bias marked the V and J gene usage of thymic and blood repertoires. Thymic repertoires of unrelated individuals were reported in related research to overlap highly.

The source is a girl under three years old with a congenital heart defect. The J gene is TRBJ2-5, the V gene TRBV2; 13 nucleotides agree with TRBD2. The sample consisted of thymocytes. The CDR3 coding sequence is TGTGCCAGCCCATCGTCGGGACTAGCGGGGAGGGGTAGTAACCAAGAGACCCAGTACTTC. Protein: CASPSSGLAGRGSNQETQYF.